This T cell receptor beta chain stems from a study of blood T cells in healthy people across ages. Each donor supplied about 9.6 milliliters of peripheral blood. There were at least 5.5 micrograms of total RNA extracted from every sample. Together with a sample-barcoded 5' primer, a J-beta primer mix was included in a second PCR lasting roughly 7 to 11 cycles. One entry per CDR3 protein, called by TCRdb with MiXCR from the 5' RACE reads. This table has approximately 600,000 distinct CDR3 sequences, around three fifths appearing once. Findings of the study overall: Relative to aged donors, long-lived donors carried more naive CD4+ cells and displayed higher diversity. Significant beta diversity loss was already apparent by age roughly 44, declining roughly linearly.

J lost 0 bases, V lost 4 bases, and 5 bases had no gene match. CDR1 is LGHDT and CDR2 is YNNKEL in the germline V gene (reference sequence). The CDR3 spans 17 residues. Concerning this clonotype: Its antigen is currently unknown.

V and J are TRBV3-1 and TRBJ2-3; 12 nucleotides align to TRBD2. Sequences were obtained from blood. The clonotype was recovered from a man between 60 and 75 years old in good health. The CDR3 DNA is TGTGCCAGCAGCCGTGGGACTAGCGGGCCTAGCACAGATACGCAGTATTTT. Amino acids: CASSRGTSGPSTDTQYF.